The 17 T cell receptor beta chains below were found in one sample sequenced in a study of cytomegalovirus exposure and HLA in healthy donors. The primer mix had 60 Vbeta and 13 Jbeta primers. TCRdb's table, derived via immunoSEQ multiplex PCR, lists solely in-frame clones and lacks some. The sample shows roughly 100,000 clones, over 80% of them seen only once. Sequenced: PBMCs. The receptors were sampled from a female donor in good health and CMV-seropositive.

The chain employs TRBV7-9 and TRBJ1-2, with 7 bases identical to TRBD1. CDR1 is SEHNR and CDR2 is FQNEAQ in the germline V gene (reference sequence). The CDR3 extends over 16 amino acids. After removal of 1 base from V and 1 base from J, the junction contained 6 bases not matched to a gene. The CDR3 is CASSLEWTGFNYGYTF. CDR3 DNA sequence: TGTGCCAGCAGCTTAGAATGGACAGGTTTTAACTATGGCTACACCTTC. The whole variable domain, remainder taken from reference TRBV7-9 and TRBJ1-2, is DTGVSQNPRHKITKRGQNVTFRCDPISEHNRLYWYRQTLGQGPEFLTYFQNEAQLEKSRLLSDRFSAERPKGSFSTLEIQRTEQGDSAMYLCASSLEWTGFNYGYTFGSGTRLTVV.

This chain links TRBV10-2 with TRBJ1-1, with D perhaps TRBD1 (5 bases). Trimming stripped 0 bases from V and 3 bases from J, with 17 bases between. The CDR3 consists of 17 residues. CDR1 WSHSY and CDR2 SAAADI come from the germline V gene. The CDR3 DNA sequence: TGCGCCAGCAGTGAGTCGGGAGGGGCCCGCGTGGACACTGAAGCTTTCTTT. Protein sequence: CASSESGGARVDTEAFF.

The gene calls are TRBV6-1 and TRBJ1-1; 8 nucleotides agree with TRBD1. Germline-derived CDR1 and CDR2 are MNHNS and SASEGT. The CDR3 is 15 residues long. V gave up 5 bases and J gave up 5 bases; unmatched junction bases: 10. The CDR3 protein is CASSSYRGYSTEAFF. The CDR3 bases are TGTGCCAGCAGTTCATACAGGGGGTATTCGACTGAAGCTTTCTTT.

The rearrangement uses TRBV5-1 and TRBJ2-1; 8 positions match TRBD1. V gave up 2 bases and J gave up 7 bases; unmatched junction bases: 11. The CDR3 is 16 amino acids. CDR1 and CDR2 (germline): SGHRS, YFSETQ. The CDR3 sequence: CASSFRSADRVNEQFF. In DNA form, the CDR3 reads TGCGCCAGCAGCTTTCGGTCCGCGGACAGGGTGAATGAGCAGTTCTTC.

This chain joins TRBV7-3 and TRBJ2-1; D gene uncertain. Germline assignment: CDR1 SGHTA and CDR2 FQGTGA. CDR3 length equals 16 residues. Trimming took 5 bases from V and 5 from J, leaving 19 bases between them. DNA of the CDR3: TGTGCCAGCAGCCCCAAATTTAGCCCTGAGAACAATGAGCAGTTCTTC. It yields the protein CASSPKFSPENNEQFF.

The chain joins TRBV27 to TRBJ1-1, with D uncertain. The CDR3 runs 17 residues. Germline V lookup: CDR1 MNHEY, CDR2 SMNVEV (reference sequence). V lost 6 bases, J lost 2 bases, and 22 bases lay in between. CDR3 region: CASSAGFWRAANTEAFF. The CDR3 DNA reads TGTGCCAGCAGCGCGGGGTTTTGGAGGGCAGCTAACACTGAAGCTTTCTTT.

This chain links TRBV20-1 with TRBJ2-5; no definite D call. The V and J ends lost 6 bases and 2 bases respectively, with 7 bases between them. Germline V gene sequence: CDR1 DFQATT, CDR2 SNEGSKA (reference sequence). The CDR3 length is 11 residues. The CDR3 is CSAVEQETQYF. DNA of the CDR3: TGCAGTGCAGTAGAACAAGAGACCCAGTACTTC.

V gene TRBV7-6 combines with J gene TRBJ1-1; 8 bases are shared with TRBD1. The CDR3 length is 15 residues. The germline CDR1 and CDR2 sequences are SGHVS and FNYEAQ. J gave up 1 base and V 5 bases, and 6 bases lay outside the gene matches. The CDR3 reads CASSHRGGANTEAFF. The CDR3 DNA reads TGTGCCAGCAGCCACAGGGGGGGGGCGAACACTGAAGCTTTCTTT.

The chain employs TRBV2 and TRBJ1-1; 7 nucleotides agree with TRBD1. This CDR3 is 14 amino acids long. V shed 4 bases, J shed 1 base, and the junction held 3 bases outside the gene matches. The germline CDR1 and CDR2 sequences are SNHLY and FYNNEI. CDR3 sequence (DNA): TGTGCCAGCAGTGGGGACAGCAAGAACACTGAAGCTTTCTTT. Translating gives CASSGDSKNTEAFF.

This chain joins TRBV5-6 and TRBJ1-2, with a tentative D call TRBD1 (5 bases). CDR1 is SGHDT and CDR2 is YYEEEE in the germline V gene. The CDR3 has 14 amino acids. V lost 4 bases and J lost 2, with 12 bases in between. The CDR3 nucleotides read TGTGCCAGCAGCGAAGACAGCCGGAACTATGGCTACACCTTC. This encodes CASSEDSRNYGYTF.

The V call is TRBV7-2, the J call TRBJ2-3; D remains unclear. The CDR3 spans 11 residues. The V gene lost 7 bases and the J gene lost 3 bases, with 5 bases spanning the gap. Germline V lookup: CDR1 SGHTA, CDR2 FQGNSA. The CDR3 region has the DNA TGTGCCAGCACAGAAACAGATACGCAGTATTTT. Amino acids: CASTETDTQYF.

This chain uses TRBV7-9 with TRBJ2-1, with 12 bases fitting TRBD2. Germline V CDR1 and CDR2: SEHNR, FQNEAQ (reference sequence). This CDR3 comprises 15 residues. With 1 base clipped from V and 8 bases from J, the junction kept 3 bases outside the gene matches. The CDR3 DNA reads TGTGCCAGCAGCTTAGTTTCTAGCGGGAGGGATGAGCAGTTCTTC. Its translation is CASSLVSSGRDEQFF.

The CDR3 nucleotides read TGTGCCAGCAGTTACTCGATCCAGGACACTGAAGCTTTCTTT. As protein: CASSYSIQDTEAFF. The V and J genes are TRBV6-5 and TRBJ1-1; D remains ambiguous. CDR3 length: 14 amino acids. The V and J ends lost 0 bases and 3 bases respectively, with 8 bases between them. Germline-derived CDR1 and CDR2 are MNHEY and SVGAGI.

The V gene is TRBV5-4, the J gene TRBJ2-7; 7 nucleotides line up with TRBD2. Germline lookup yields CDR1 SGHNT and CDR2 YYREEE (reference sequence). V lost 4 bases to trimming and J lost 5 bases; unmatched junction nucleotides: 12. The CDR3 is 15 amino acids. The DNA for the CDR3 is TGTGCCAGCAGCCTCACCCCGGGACTAAAAGACGAGCAGTACTTC. Residues: CASSLTPGLKDEQYF.

The rearrangement links TRBV29-1 to TRBJ2-7; 12 bases align to TRBD2. Germline trimming cut 1 base from V and 0 bases from J; bases unmatched to any gene: 1. CDR3 size: 15 residues. From germline, CDR1 is SQVTM and CDR2 ANQGSEA. The DNA for the CDR3 is TGCAGCGTTGAAGGGACTAGCGGGGTCTCCTACGAGCAGTACTTC. It translates to CSVEGTSGVSYEQYF.

A single count supports this clone. The chain uses TRBV4-1 and TRBJ1-2, with a tentative D call TRBD1 (5 bases). Per germline, CDR1 MGHRA and CDR2 YSYEKL. Trimming pared 1 base from V and 5 bases from J, leaving 17 bases between. This CDR3 has 16 residues. DNA of the CDR3: TGCGCCAGCAGCCAAGCTAGGGGCACCGTTGTGTATGGCTACACCTTC. Its translation: CASSQARGTVVYGYTF.

The table lists this clone with a count of one. The V and J genes are TRBV5-1 and TRBJ2-2; TRBD1 matches at 7 bases. Trimming removed 4 bases from V and 7 bases from J; junction bases left unmatched: 7. CDR3 length: 14 amino acids. From germline, CDR1 is SGHRS and CDR2 YFSETQ. The CDR3 DNA reads as TGCGCCAGCAGCACCACAGGGGTTGGCGGGGAGCTGTTTTTT. Its translation is CASSTTGVGGELFF.